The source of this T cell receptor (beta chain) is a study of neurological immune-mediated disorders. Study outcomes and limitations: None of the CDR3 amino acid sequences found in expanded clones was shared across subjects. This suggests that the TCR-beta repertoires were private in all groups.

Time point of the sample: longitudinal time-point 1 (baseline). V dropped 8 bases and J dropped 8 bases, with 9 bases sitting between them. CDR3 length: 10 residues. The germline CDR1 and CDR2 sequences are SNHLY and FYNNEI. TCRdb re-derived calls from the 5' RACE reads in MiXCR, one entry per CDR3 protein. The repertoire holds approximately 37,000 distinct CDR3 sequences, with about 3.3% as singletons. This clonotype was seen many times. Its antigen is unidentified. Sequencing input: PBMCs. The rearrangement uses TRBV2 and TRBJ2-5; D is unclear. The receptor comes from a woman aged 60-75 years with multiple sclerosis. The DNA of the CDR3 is TGTGCCAGCGCCGTGGGTACCCAGTACTTC. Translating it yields CASAVGTQYF.